This TCR beta chain was sequenced for a study of T cell responses to AZD1222 COVID-19 vaccine. CDR1 is SGDLS and CDR2 is YYNGEE in the germline V gene. The V end was cut by 0 bases, the J end by 7 bases, with 7 bases between. The length of the CDR3 is 12 residues. Assay: immunoSEQ multiplex PCR; the TCRdb copy retains only in-frame clones and omits some. The sample contains tens of thousands of clones, around nine tenths of which appear only once. This receptor was identified in an adult in good health. The source material was peripheral blood, sampled on day 0 of MenACWY control vaccination. V usage is TRBV9 and J usage is TRBJ1-2; no clear D. DNA for the CDR3: TGTGCCAGCAGCGTAGGCGGCGTTGGCTACACCTTC. Protein sequence: CASSVGGVGYTF.